This T cell receptor beta chain appears in the sequencing data of a study of blood T cell repertoires in COVID-19. On the study more broadly: Acute and convalescent COVID-19 samples came from the United States, Italy and Spain.

The study drew participants aged about 18 to 89 years from around 24 US areas. Each participant's cohort was designated according to participant-reported clinical history. The CDR3 sequence is 17 residues long. Germline V gene data show CDR1 as SGHTA and CDR2 as FQGTGA. V gave up 4 bases and J gave up 3 bases; unmatched junction bases: 10. TCRdb keeps only in-frame clones here, not all; method: immunoSEQ multiplex PCR. The data contain more than 200,000 clones, under 95% of them seen just once; the ten biggest clones take up about 1.9%. What was sequenced was PBMCs or T cells enriched from blood (not recorded which). The TCR was taken from a woman between 18 and 29 years old who had recovered from COVID-19. The chain carries TRBV7-3 and TRBJ2-7, with 12 bases identical to TRBD2. The CDR3 loop is CASSSKFRTSGDYEQYF. The DNA for the CDR3 is TGTGCCAGCAGCTCGAAGTTCCGGACTAGCGGGGACTACGAGCAGTACTTC.